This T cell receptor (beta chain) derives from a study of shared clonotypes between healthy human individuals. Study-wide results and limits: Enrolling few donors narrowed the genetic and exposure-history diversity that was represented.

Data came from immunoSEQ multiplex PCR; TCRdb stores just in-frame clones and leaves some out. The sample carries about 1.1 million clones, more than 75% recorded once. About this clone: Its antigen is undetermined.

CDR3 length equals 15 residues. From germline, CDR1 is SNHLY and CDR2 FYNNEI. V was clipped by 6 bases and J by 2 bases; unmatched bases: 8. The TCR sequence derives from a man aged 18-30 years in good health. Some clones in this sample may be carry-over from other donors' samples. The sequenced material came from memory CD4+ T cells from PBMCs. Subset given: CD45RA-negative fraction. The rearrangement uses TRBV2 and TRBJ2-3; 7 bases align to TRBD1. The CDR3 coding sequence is TGTGCCAGCAGCGGACAGGCGCCTAACACAGATACGCAGTATTTT. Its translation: CASSGQAPNTDTQYF.